This T cell receptor (beta chain) was sequenced during a study of blood T cells in healthy people across ages. General observations from the study: The study found more naive CD4+ cells and higher diversity in long-lived than aged donors.

Trimming at V came to 5 bases and at J to 2 bases, leaving 14 bases not matched to a gene. The CDR3 runs 17 residues. CDR1 and CDR2 from the germline V gene are SGHTA and FQGNSA. This clonotype was counted only a few times. Its antigen is as yet unknown. Together with a sample-barcoded 5' primer, a J-beta primer mix was included in a second PCR lasting about 6 to 11 cycles. Tags on each cDNA molecule came from a template-switch adaptor with 12 random nucleotides. TCRdb itself ran the 5' RACE reads through MiXCR, one entry per CDR3 protein. Of 1.5 million to 2 million distinct CDR3 sequences detected, roughly 27% appear once; the ten largest clones hold around 7.7%.

The material sequenced was blood. This sequence joins TRBV7-2 and TRBJ2-5; TRBD2 matches 7 bases. This TCR was recovered from a woman aged 30 to 39 in good health. CDR3 in DNA: TGTGCCAGCAGCCCACGACGGTTGCGGGAGAGTCAAGAGACCCAGTACTTC. Encoded protein: CASSPRRLRESQETQYF.